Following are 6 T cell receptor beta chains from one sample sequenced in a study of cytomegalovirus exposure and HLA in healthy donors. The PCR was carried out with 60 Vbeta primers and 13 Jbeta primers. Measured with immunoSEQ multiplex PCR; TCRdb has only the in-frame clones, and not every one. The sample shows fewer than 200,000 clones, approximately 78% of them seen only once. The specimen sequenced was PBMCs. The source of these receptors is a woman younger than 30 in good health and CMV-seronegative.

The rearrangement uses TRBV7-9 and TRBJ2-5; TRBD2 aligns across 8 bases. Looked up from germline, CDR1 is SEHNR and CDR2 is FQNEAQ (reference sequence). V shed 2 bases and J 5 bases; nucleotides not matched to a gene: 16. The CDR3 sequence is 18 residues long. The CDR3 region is CASSLSLGSGRGWETQYF. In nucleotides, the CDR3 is TGTGCCAGCAGCTTATCCCTCGGATCCGGGAGGGGGTGGGAGACCCAGTACTTC.

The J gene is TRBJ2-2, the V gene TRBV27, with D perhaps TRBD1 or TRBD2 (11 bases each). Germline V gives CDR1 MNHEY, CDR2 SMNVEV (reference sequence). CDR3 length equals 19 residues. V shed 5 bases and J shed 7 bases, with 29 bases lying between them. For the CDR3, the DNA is TGTGCCAGCAGTCCTGGGACAGGGGGAACTAGCGGGAGCATCGGGGAGCTGTTTTTT. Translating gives CASSPGTGGTSGSIGELFF.

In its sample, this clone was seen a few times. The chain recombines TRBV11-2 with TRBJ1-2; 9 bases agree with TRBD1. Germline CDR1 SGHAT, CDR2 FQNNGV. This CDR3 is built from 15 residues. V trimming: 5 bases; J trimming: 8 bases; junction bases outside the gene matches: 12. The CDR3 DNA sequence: TGTGCCAGCAGCCACGGACAGGGGATCGTTAGGGGCTACACCTTC. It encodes CASSHGQGIVRGYTF.

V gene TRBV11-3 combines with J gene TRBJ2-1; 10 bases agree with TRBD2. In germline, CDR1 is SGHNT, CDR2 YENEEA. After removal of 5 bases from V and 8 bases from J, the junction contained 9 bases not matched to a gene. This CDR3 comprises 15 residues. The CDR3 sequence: CASSPLAGDWDEQFF. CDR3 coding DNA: TGTGCCAGCAGCCCGCTAGCGGGAGACTGGGATGAGCAGTTCTTC.

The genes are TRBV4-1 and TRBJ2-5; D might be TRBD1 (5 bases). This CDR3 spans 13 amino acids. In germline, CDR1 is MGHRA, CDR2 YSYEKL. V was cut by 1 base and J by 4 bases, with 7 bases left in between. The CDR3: CASSQAQAETQYF. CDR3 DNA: TGCGCCAGCAGCCAAGCACAGGCAGAGACCCAGTACTTC.

The CDR3 region has the DNA TGTGCCACCAGCAATCCCCAAACAGGGGACACTGAAGCTTTCTTT. Residues: CATSNPQTGDTEAFF. The chain recombines TRBV15 with TRBJ1-1, with 7 nucleotides matching TRBD1. Unmatched junction bases numbered 8, after V lost 4 bases and J lost 3 bases. Per the germline V gene, CDR1 is LNHNV and CDR2 is YYDKDF (reference sequence). The CDR3 spans 15 residues.